Each of the 9 T cell receptor beta chains below was sequenced from the same sample in a study of Graves' ophthalmopathy and Graves' hyperthyroidism. The study amplified TCR beta CDR3 regions using RNA transcripts. The library came from an HTBI-primed first-round RT-PCR and a second-round multiplex PCR. TCRdb called the multiplex PCR reads again in MiXCR, with one record for every CDR3 protein. This sample has about 210,000 distinct CDR3 sequences, with just under 30% found just once. Sample: peripheral blood. The receptors shown here come from a man aged 45-60 years with Graves' ophthalmopathy.

This clonotype occurred many times. The J gene is TRBJ2-7, the V gene TRBV15; 8 bases are a match to TRBD1. CDR3 length: 16 residues. In germline, CDR1 is LNHNV, CDR2 YYDKDF (reference sequence). Trimming at V came to 2 bases and at J to 1 base, leaving 7 bases not matched to a gene. This CDR3 reads CATSRLPQGESYEQYF. CDR3 in DNA: TGTGCCACCAGCAGACTTCCACAGGGGGAGTCCTACGAGCAGTACTTC.

The sample holds many counts of this clonotype. The rearrangement joins TRBV19 to TRBJ1-5; TRBD1 might be the D (6 bases). The germline CDR1 and CDR2 sequences are LNHDA and SQIVND (reference sequence). This CDR3 is built from 15 residues. With 3 bases removed from V and 3 bases from J, the gap between germline ends came to 12 bases. The CDR3 reads CASSIVGGNNQPQHF. The CDR3 coding sequence is TGTGCCAGTAGTATTGTCGGGGGCAACAATCAGCCCCAGCATTTT.

This clonotype was found many times. V gene TRBV7-2 combines with J gene TRBJ1-6, with D tentatively TRBD1 (6 bases). V lost 6 bases and J 3 bases, leaving 18 bases between the germline ends. The CDR3 runs 17 residues. CDR1 is SGHTA and CDR2 is FQGNSA in the germline V gene. The CDR3 DNA is TGTGCCAGCAGGCCTCACAGGGTGACGGACTATAATTCACCCCTCCACTTT. Amino acid sequence: CASRPHRVTDYNSPLHF.

This clonotype has at least ten counts. The chain joins TRBV4-3 to TRBJ1-6; 7 bases fit TRBD1. The CDR3 loop spans 13 amino acids. Unmatched junction bases numbered 7, after V lost 4 bases and J lost 13 bases. Per germline, CDR1 LGHNA and CDR2 YSLEER. The CDR3 region is CASSPTTGRPLHF. The CDR3 DNA reads as TGCGCCAGCAGCCCTACGACAGGGCGGCCCCTCCACTTT.

The chain links TRBV6-1 to TRBJ1-1; no definite D call. CDR3 size: 12 residues. Deletions cut 6 bases from V and 4 bases from J, with 9 bases between. CDR1 and CDR2 from the germline V gene are MNHNS and SASEGT. CDR3 bases: TGTGCCAGCAGGACGTGGGGCACTGAAGCTTTCTTT. Translating it yields CASRTWGTEAFF.

The genes are TRBV11-2 and TRBJ2-5; TRBD1 is a possible D gene (5 bases). Between the trimmed V and J ends, which lost 1 base and 5 bases, there was a span of 14 bases. The CDR3 sequence is 15 residues long. CDR1 and CDR2 from the germline V gene are SGHAT and FQNNGV. The CDR3 region is CASSLVSAGRETQYF. CDR3 in DNA: TGTGCCAGCAGCTTAGTATCGGCAGGGCGGGAGACCCAGTACTTC.

This clonotype was picked up many times. The gene calls are TRBV7-2 and TRBJ2-7, with 14 bases lining up with TRBD2. The CDR3 runs 15 residues. CDR1 is SGHTA, CDR2 FQGNSA, per germline. V gave up 6 bases and J gave up 2 bases; unmatched junction bases: 3. In DNA, the CDR3 is TGTGCCAGCAGGCAGGGACTAGCGGGAGCCTACGAGCAGTACTTC. Translation gives CASRQGLAGAYEQYF.

This clonotype was seen many times. The chain recombines TRBV5-5 with TRBJ1-6; weak D call: TRBD1 (5 bases). The CDR3 spans 16 residues. The V gene lost 1 base and the J gene lost 5 bases, with 13 bases spanning the gap. CDR1 and CDR2 from the germline V gene are SGHKS and YYEKEE (reference sequence). The CDR3 nucleotides read TGTGCCAGCAGCTTGCAGGGCCAAGCGAATAATTCACCCCTCCACTTT. Its protein is CASSLQGQANNSPLHF.

This chain joins TRBV6-5 and TRBJ2-7; D gene ambiguous. This CDR3 has 16 amino acids. V was shortened by 2 bases and J by 4 bases, with 18 bases between the two germline ends. From germline, CDR1 is MNHEY and CDR2 SVGAGI. CDR3 protein: CASSYGFQVSGYEQYF. In DNA, the CDR3 is TGTGCCAGCAGTTACGGCTTTCAGGTCTCCGGGTACGAGCAGTACTTC.